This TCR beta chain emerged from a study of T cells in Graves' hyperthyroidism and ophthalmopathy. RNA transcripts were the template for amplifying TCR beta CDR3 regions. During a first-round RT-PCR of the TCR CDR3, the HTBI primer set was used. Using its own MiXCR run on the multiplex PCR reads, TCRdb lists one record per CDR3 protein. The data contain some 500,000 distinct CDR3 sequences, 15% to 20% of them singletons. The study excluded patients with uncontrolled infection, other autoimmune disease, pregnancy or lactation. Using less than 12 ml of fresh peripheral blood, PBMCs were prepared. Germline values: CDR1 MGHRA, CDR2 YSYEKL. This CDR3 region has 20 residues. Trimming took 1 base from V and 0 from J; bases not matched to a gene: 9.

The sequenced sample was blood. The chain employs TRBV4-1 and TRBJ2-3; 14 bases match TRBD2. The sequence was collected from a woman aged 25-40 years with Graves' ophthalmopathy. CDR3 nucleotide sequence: TGCGCCAGCAGCCAAGCAAGCAGGTGGACTAGCGGGGGGAGCACAGATACGCAGTATTTT. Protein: CASSQASRWTSGGSTDTQYF.